A selection of T cell receptor beta chains follows, all from one sample in a study of blood T cell repertoires in COVID-19. Profiled with immunoSEQ multiplex PCR; TCRdb holds only in-frame clones, not every one. The table lists approximately 480,000 clones, about 88% of them singletons. Sample: peripheral blood. These receptor sequences come from a man aged 18 to 29 with COVID-19, enrolled during active disease. Both conserved end residues are part of each CDR3. D genes are given only for firm matches. Clone size is given for some rows only: seen once, a few or many times, or a class if the clone is expanded.

TRBJ2-7	.	.	TRBV3-1/TRBV3-2	TGTGCCAGCAGCCCCCCGGGGGGGACAGGGACGGAGGACGAGCAGTACTTC	CASSPPGGTGTEDEQYF
TRBJ1-2	.	TRBD1	TRBV7-9	TGTGCCAGCAGCCCAGCCGGGCGAGCCGAACAGGGGTATGGCTACACCTTC	CASSPAGRAEQGYGYTF
TRBJ2-2	once	.	TRBV10-3	TGTGCCACCCAATGGGCGGAGGTCACCGGGGAGCTGTTTTTT	CATQWAEVTGELFF
TRBJ2-1	.	.	TRBV6-4	TGTGCCAGCAGTGGGACAGCGGGAAGTGTGGATGAGCAGTTCTTC	CASSGTAGSVDEQFF
TRBJ1-6	.	TRBD1	TRBV9	TGTGCCAGCAGCGCCCGACAGGGGGATTCACCCCTCCACTTT	CASSARQGDSPLHF
TRBJ2-2	.	TRBD1	TRBV19	TGTGCCAGTACCCCTGACAGGGGGGGCACCGGGGAGCTGTTTTTT	CASTPDRGGTGELFF
TRBJ1-2	once	.	TRBV7-2	TGTGCCAGCAGCTTAAACCGTCTTCAGCGGTCTGGCTACACCTTC	CASSLNRLQRSGYTF
TRBJ1-1	.	.	TRBV5-1	TGCGCCAGCAGCCTCGGGGAGGGAGGGGAAGCTTTCTTT	CASSLGEGGEAFF
TRBJ2-7	.	TRBD2	TRBV27	TGTGCCAGCAGGCTTAGCGGGAGCTTCGAGCAGTACTTC	CASRLSGSFEQYF
TRBJ2-1	.	.	TRBV6-5	TGTGCCAGCAGTTACTCGATAGGACACCGCGGTGAGCAGTTCTTC	CASSYSIGHRGEQFF
TRBJ1-4	.	TRBD1	TRBV5-1	TGCGCCAGCAGCCAGGAAGGGACAGCCACCAGCGGACTGTTTTTT	CASSQEGTATSGLFF
TRBJ2-7	.	.	TRBV3-1/TRBV3-2	TGTGCCAGCAGCCCCCTATGGGGCACCTACGAGCAGTACTTC	CASSPLWGTYEQYF
TRBJ1-4	.	.	TRBV30	TGTGCCTCAGAGTTAGGAGCTAATGAAAAACTGTTTTTT	CASELGANEKLFF
TRBJ2-5	.	.	TRBV4-1	TGCGCCAGCAGCCAAGGGCAGTCTTACCAAGAGACCCAGTACTTC	CASSQGQSYQETQYF
TRBJ2-3	.	TRBD2	TRBV5-4	TGTGCCAGCAGCTTGGTTAGCGGGGGAAAAGGGGATACGCAGTATTTT	CASSLVSGGKGDTQYF
TRBJ2-1	.	TRBD2	TRBV20-1	TGCAGTGCCAGTAGGGCTAGCGGGGGGCCATCCTACAATGAGCAGTTCTTC	CSASRASGGPSYNEQFF
TRBJ2-1	.	TRBD1	TRBV5-1	TGCGCCAGCAGCTTTTTGGGACAGGGGGAGAATGAGCAGTTCTTC	CASSFLGQGENEQFF
TRBJ2-7	.	.	TRBV6-1	TGTGCCAGCAGTGAGGGGGACAAAGACGAGCAGTACTTC	CASSEGDKDEQYF
TRBJ1-3	.	.	TRBV6-5	TGTGCCAGCAGCAGAGGGACTACTGGAAACACCATATATTTT	CASSRGTTGNTIYF
TRBJ2-7	once	TRBD2	TRBV6-5	TGTGCCAGCAGTTTAGCGGGAGGGCAGCGGGAGCAGTACTTC	CASSLAGGQREQYF
TRBJ2-1	.	TRBD2	TRBV30	TGTGCCTGGAGTGTATTAGGACTAGCGGGGGTCTACAATGAGCAGTTCTTC	CAWSVLGLAGVYNEQFF
TRBJ2-3	.	TRBD2	TRBV19	TGTGCCAGTAAACTAGCGGGGAGCACAGATACGCAGTATTTT	CASKLAGSTDTQYF
TRBJ2-2	.	.	TRBV28	TGTGCCAGCAGTTCTCTAGCGACCGGGGAGCTGTTTTTT	CASSSLATGELFF
TRBJ1-2	.	.	TRBV30	TGTGCCTGGAGTGTTGGCGGGGGGCGCGGCTATGGCTACACCTTC	CAWSVGGGRGYGYTF
TRBJ1-3	few	.	TRBV3-1/TRBV3-2	TGTGCCAGCAGCCAAGAAGGAGGTAGAAACACCATATATTTT	CASSQEGGRNTIYF
TRBJ1-5	once	.	TRBV6-5	TGTGCCAGCATGGGCAGGGGCGGTCAGCCCCAGCATTTT	CASMGRGGQPQHF
TRBJ2-2	once	TRBD2	TRBV30	TGTGCCTGGAGTGTACTCGGCGCGGGAGGGCCCCACACCGGGGAGCTGTTTTTT	CAWSVLGAGGPHTGELFF
TRBJ1-1	few	.	TRBV4-1	TGCGCCAGCAGCCAAGATTTCAGGCTGATGAACACTGAAGCTTTCTTT	CASSQDFRLMNTEAFF
TRBJ1-2	.	TRBD1	TRBV5-1	TGCGCCAGCGCAGTCCTGGGGCAGGGGGGATATGGCTACACCTTC	CASAVLGQGGYGYTF
TRBJ2-7	.	TRBD1	TRBV5-6	TGTGCCAGCAGCTTACGGACAGGGGACTACGAGCAGTACTTC	CASSLRTGDYEQYF
TRBJ2-5	.	.	TRBV7-9	TGTGCCAGCAGCTTAGGCGGACAGCCAAAGGGATCCCAGTACTTC	CASSLGGQPKGSQYF
TRBJ2-3	.	.	TRBV3-1/TRBV3-2	TGTGCCAGCAGCCACAAACTAGATCAAGATACGCAGTATTTT	CASSHKLDQDTQYF
TRBJ2-3	.	.	TRBV27	TGTGCCAGCAGTTTCAGGAACAGCACAGATACGCAGTATTTT	CASSFRNSTDTQYF
TRBJ2-7	.	TRBD1	TRBV2	TGTGCCAGCAGACGACAGGGATACGAGCAGTACTTC	CASRRQGYEQYF
TRBJ1-5	.	.	TRBV19	TGTGCCAGTAACGACCGGGGGGAACAGCCCCAGCATTTT	CASNDRGEQPQHF
TRBJ2-7	once	TRBD1	TRBV6-5	TGTGCCAGCAGCACCGACAGGGGCCCGCAGTACTTC	CASSTDRGPQYF
TRBJ1-2	.	.	TRBV6-5	TGTGCCAGCAGTTATTCCCCGAGGGAGTTGAACTATGGCTACACCTTC	CASSYSPRELNYGYTF
TRBJ1-4	.	TRBD1	TRBV6-5	TGTGCCAGCAGTCTTGGGACAGGGAATGAAAAACTGTTTTTT	CASSLGTGNEKLFF
TRBJ2-7	.	TRBD2	TRBV11-2	TGTGCCAGCAGCTTTAAACTAGCGGGACCCCTGCACTTC	CASSFKLAGPLHF
TRBJ2-1	.	TRBD1	TRBV19	TGTGCCAGTATGATAGGGACAGGGAACAATGAGCAGTTCTTC	CASMIGTGNNEQFF
TRBJ1-1	.	.	TRBV7-2	TGTGCCAGCAGCCTACAGGGTGGGGGAACTGAAGCTTTCTTT	CASSLQGGGTEAFF
TRBJ2-1	once	.	TRBV27	TGTGCCAGCAGTCCCCAGGGGAAGTCAGGTGGTGAGCAGTTCTTC	CASSPQGKSGGEQFF